This TCR beta chain was recorded in a study of blood T cell repertoires in COVID-19. With V trimmed by 0 bases and J by 5 bases, 0 bases remained unmatched. This CDR3 has 13 amino acids. Germline loops: CDR1 KGHSH, CDR2 LQKENI. Seattle-derived patients entered the study during active infection and were followed longitudinally. Per the original data handling: Amplifying reference gene primers gave estimates of nucleated cell counts. Clones were read by immunoSEQ multiplex PCR, and TCRdb kept only the in-frame ones, dropping some. V, J and clone size were drawn from that table, and D and trimming were deduced from the DNA. The sample shows some 450,000 clones, 70% to 90% of them seen only once.

Input material: peripheral blood. This clonotype was sampled from a man aged 18 to 30 with COVID-19, enrolled during active disease. The chain recombines TRBV18 with TRBJ2-7, with 8 bases fitting TRBD1. CDR3 sequence: CASSPPGQDEQYF. In DNA form, the CDR3 reads TGTGCCAGCTCACCACCGGGACAGGACGAGCAGTACTTC.